These T cell receptor beta chains were read from a single sample in a study of blood T cell repertoires in COVID-19. Profiled with immunoSEQ multiplex PCR; TCRdb holds only in-frame clones, not every one. The sample lists 200,000 to 250,000 clones, 84% occurring once. Material: peripheral blood. The receptors here all came from a woman aged 60-70 years who had recovered from COVID-19. Both conserved end residues are part of each CDR3. D genes are given only for firm matches. Rows give clone size only sometimes, using once, few, many, or a class for an expanded clone.

.	TRBV18	TRBJ1-5	.	CASSAGEGQPQHF	TGTGCCAGCTCCGCAGGGGAGGGTCAGCCCCAGCATTTT
.	TRBV30	TRBJ2-1	.	CAWDRGGSSYNEQFF	TGTGCCTGGGATAGGGGCGGAAGCTCCTACAATGAGCAGTTCTTC
.	TRBV13	TRBJ2-5	TRBD1	CASSAIRDRVQETQYF	TGTGCCAGCAGCGCTATCCGGGACAGGGTTCAAGAGACCCAGTACTTC
.	TRBV11-3	TRBJ2-3	.	CASSLGHVTDTQYF	TGTGCCAGCAGCTTGGGCCACGTCACAGATACGCAGTATTTT
.	TRBV7-3	TRBJ2-5	.	CASSRGTQETQYF	TGTGCCAGCAGCCGCGGGACCCAAGAGACCCAGTACTTC
.	TRBV18	TRBJ2-3	TRBD1	CASTGTGAADTQYF	TGTGCCAGCACCGGGACAGGGGCGGCAGATACGCAGTATTTT
.	TRBV4-1	TRBJ2-2	TRBD2	CASSQGLDRELFF	TGCGCCAGCAGCCAGGGACTAGATCGGGAGCTGTTTTTT
.	TRBV4-2	TRBJ2-6	.	CASNNGDSLVLGANVLTF	TGTGCCAGCAACAATGGGGACTCCTTGGTACTCGGGGCCAACGTCCTGACTTTC
once	TRBV4-1	TRBJ2-5	TRBD2	CASSQDPGLAGETQYF	TGCGCCAGCAGCCAAGATCCTGGGCTAGCGGGGGAGACCCAGTACTTC
.	TRBV7-9	TRBJ2-7	.	CASRPVTAEQYF	TGTGCCAGCAGACCCGTCACTGCCGAGCAGTACTTC
few	TRBV3-1/TRBV3-2	TRBJ2-7	.	CASSPILLEQYF	TGTGCCAGCAGCCCGATCTTACTCGAGCAGTACTTC
.	TRBV27	TRBJ2-5	.	CASSFLEGETQYF	TGTGCCAGCAGTTTCCTGGAGGGAGAGACCCAGTACTTC
.	TRBV29-1	TRBJ1-2	.	CSVVGGQASTYGYTF	TGCAGCGTTGTAGGCGGGCAGGCCTCCACCTATGGCTACACCTTC
.	TRBV4-1	TRBJ2-2	TRBD2	CASSYSGANTGELFF	TGCGCCAGCAGCTATAGCGGGGCGAACACCGGGGAGCTGTTTTTT
.	TRBV2	TRBJ2-7	.	CASSGDIIEQYF	TGTGCCAGCAGTGGGGACATCATCGAGCAGTACTTC
.	TRBV5-4	TRBJ2-1	.	CASSPVDSNEQFF	TGTGCCAGCAGCCCGGTGGACAGCAATGAGCAGTTCTTC
.	TRBV27	TRBJ2-2	TRBD1	CASSLNRGLAGELFF	TGTGCCAGCAGTTTAAACAGGGGGCTTGCCGGGGAGCTGTTTTTT